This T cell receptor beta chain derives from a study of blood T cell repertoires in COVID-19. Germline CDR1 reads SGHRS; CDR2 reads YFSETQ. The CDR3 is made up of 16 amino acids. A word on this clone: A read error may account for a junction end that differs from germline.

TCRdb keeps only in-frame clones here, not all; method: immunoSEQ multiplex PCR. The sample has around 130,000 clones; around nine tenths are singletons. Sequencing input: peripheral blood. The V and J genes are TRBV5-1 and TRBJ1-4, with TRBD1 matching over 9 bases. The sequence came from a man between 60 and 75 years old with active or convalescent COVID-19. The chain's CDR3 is CASSLVSQGANEKLFF. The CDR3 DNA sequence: TGCGCCAGCAGCTTGGTCTCACAGGGGGCTAACGAAAAACTGTTTTTT.